The 16 T cell receptor beta chains below all came from one sample that was sequenced in a study of blood T cell repertoires in COVID-19. Here immunoSEQ multiplex PCR was the method, and the copy in TCRdb shows in-frame clones only, minus some. The sample carries some 77,000 clones, about 84% recorded once. Sequenced material: peripheral blood. These receptors all come from a woman aged 55-70 years with acute or convalescent COVID-19.

The chain couples TRBV9 to TRBJ2-3, with TRBD2 matching over 7 bases. CDR1 is SGDLS and CDR2 is YYNGEE in the germline V gene. The CDR3 covers 13 residues. The V segment lost 1 base and the J segment 4 bases; nucleotides outside the gene matches: 0. This chain's CDR3 is CASSVTSADTQYF. DNA for the CDR3: TGTGCCAGCAGCGTAACTAGCGCAGATACGCAGTATTTT.

The gene calls are TRBV3-1 (or the pseudogene TRBV3-2) and TRBJ1-1, with a weak D call TRBD1 (5 bases). This CDR3 contains 13 residues. Germline V gene data show CDR1 as LGHDT and CDR2 as YNNKEL (reference sequence). V dropped 0 bases and J dropped 10 bases, with 12 bases sitting between them. CDR3 residues: CASSQDRPGGAFF. Written as DNA, the CDR3 is TGTGCCAGCAGCCAAGATCGTCCCGGGGGAGCTTTCTTT.

The genes are TRBV18 and TRBJ2-6; tentative D call: TRBD2 (5 bases). V gave up 5 bases and J gave up 2 bases, with 16 bases separating them. Germline V lookup: CDR1 KGHSH, CDR2 LQKENI. The length of the CDR3 is 17 residues. CDR3 DNA sequence: TGTGCCAGCTCAATCACACCGGGGAAGGCTGGGGCCAACGTCCTGACTTTC. Translating gives CASSITPGKAGANVLTF.

The chain combines TRBV19 with TRBJ2-6; D gene uncertain. V was shortened by 2 bases and J by 1 base, with 6 bases between the two germline ends. The CDR3 extends over 15 amino acids. Germline CDR1 is LNHDA and CDR2 is SQIVND (reference sequence). The DNA of the CDR3 is TGTGCCAGTAGTATAAAGAGATCTGGGGCCAACGTCCTGACTTTC. Translated, it gives CASSIKRSGANVLTF.

Only a few counts were recorded for this clone. This chain connects TRBV4-2 to TRBJ2-5, with D tentatively TRBD2 (6 bases). Trimming removed 8 bases from V and 5 bases from J, with 24 bases in between. CDR1 is LGHNA, CDR2 YNFKEQ, per germline. The CDR3 has 16 amino acids. The CDR3 nucleotides read TGTGCCAGCGCCGGTGGGAAGCGGCCAGGAGGGGAGACCCAGTACTTC. Translated, it gives CASAGGKRPGGETQYF.

The rearrangement uses TRBV4-1 and TRBJ2-2; D is perhaps TRBD1 (5 bases). Trimming took 1 base from V and 2 from J, leaving 11 bases between them. Germline CDR1 MGHRA, CDR2 YSYEKL. The CDR3 extends over 16 amino acids. CDR3 bases: TGCGCCAGCAGCCAAGTCAGGACAAAAAACACCGGGGAGCTGTTTTTT. This sequence encodes CASSQVRTKNTGELFF.

The rearrangement joins TRBV9 to TRBJ2-5, with 7 bases identical to TRBD2. This CDR3 region has 15 residues. Germline values: CDR1 SGDLS, CDR2 YYNGEE. The V segment lost 4 bases and the J segment 5 bases; nucleotides outside the gene matches: 11. CDR3 DNA sequence: TGTGCCAGCAGCAAAGCCCCCGGACTAGGGGAGACCCAGTACTTC. As protein: CASSKAPGLGETQYF.

The chain links TRBV5-1 to TRBJ2-3; perhaps TRBD2 as D (6 bases). CDR3 length: 14 residues. Germline loops: CDR1 SGHRS, CDR2 YFSETQ. V was trimmed by 4 bases and J by 2 bases, leaving 11 bases between them. CDR3 sequence reads: CASSDGGSTDTQYF. The CDR3 DNA follows: TGCGCCAGCAGCGACGGGGGTTCCACAGATACGCAGTATTTT.

The chain employs TRBV18 and TRBJ1-5; the match to TRBD1 covers 7 bases. The V gene's germline CDR1 is KGHSH and CDR2 LQKENI. Trimming at V came to 5 bases and at J to 3 bases, leaving 7 bases not matched to a gene. The CDR3 is 15 amino acids. The CDR3 DNA sequence: TGTGCCAGCTCATCCGACAGGGTTCCCAATCAGCCCCAGCATTTT. Its protein product is CASSSDRVPNQPQHF.

V and J are TRBV11-1 and TRBJ1-1; 8 nucleotides line up with TRBD1. In germline, CDR1 is SGHAT, CDR2 FQDESV (reference sequence). V was clipped by 1 base and J by 5 bases; unmatched bases: 6. The CDR3 has 15 residues. The CDR3 protein is CASSLGQGSRTEAFF. The CDR3 nucleotides are TGTGCCAGCAGCTTAGGACAGGGGAGCCGGACTGAAGCTTTCTTT.

J is TRBJ2-1 and V is TRBV7-3, with 11 bases lining up with TRBD2. V lost 5 bases to trimming and J lost 4 bases; unmatched junction nucleotides: 7. CDR3 length: 16 amino acids. Germline CDR1 SGHTA, CDR2 FQGTGA. The CDR3 sequence is CASSRKIAGGYNEQFF. CDR3 DNA sequence: TGTGCCAGCAGCAGGAAAATAGCGGGAGGGTACAATGAGCAGTTCTTC.

This chain links TRBV6-5 with TRBJ1-5; the D is unclear. V was trimmed by 2 bases and J by 7 bases, leaving 15 bases between them. Germline CDR1 and CDR2: MNHEY and SVGAGI. The CDR3 spans 15 residues. This chain's CDR3 is CASSYKLGSGQPQHF. The CDR3 DNA reads as TGTGCCAGCAGTTACAAGTTAGGGTCGGGACAGCCCCAGCATTTT.

This clone was observed a few times. This chain links TRBV5-1 with TRBJ1-3, with D possibly TRBD1 on 5 matching bases. The germline gives CDR1 SGHRS, CDR2 YFSETQ. The CDR3 consists of 13 residues. Trimming left V 1 base short and J 8 bases short, with 10 bases between. The CDR3 DNA follows: TGCGCCAGCAGCTTGACAGGTGGTGACACCATATATTTT. It is translated as CASSLTGGDTIYF.

This chain connects TRBV7-8 to TRBJ2-7; D is possibly TRBD2 (5 bases). Germline CDR1 SGHVS, CDR2 FQNEAQ. The CDR3 has 12 residues. Trimming stripped 5 bases from V and 6 bases from J, with 11 bases between. The CDR3 DNA sequence: TGTGCCAGCAGCCGGAATCGGGGCGAGCAGTACTTC. Translating it yields CASSRNRGEQYF.

This clone has a handful of counts. The CDR3 DNA follows: TGTGCCAGCAGCCCAAGCGACAGGTCGGATACTGAAGCTTTCTTT. As protein: CASSPSDRSDTEAFF. The rearrangement joins TRBV9 to TRBJ1-1; D is possibly TRBD1 (6 bases). V lost 4 bases to trimming and J lost 5 bases, with 18 bases between them. Looked up from germline, CDR1 is SGDLS and CDR2 is YYNGEE. This CDR3 contains 15 residues.

The chain has TRBV6-5 and TRBJ2-7, with a tentative D call TRBD2 (5 bases). The CDR3 spans 14 residues. The germline V gene has CDR1 MNHEY and CDR2 SVGAGI. V was pared by 8 bases and J by 2 bases, with 16 bases between. The CDR3 DNA reads as TGTGCCAGCCTAGCCCCAGAATCCGCCTACGAGCAGTACTTC. Amino acids: CASLAPESAYEQYF.